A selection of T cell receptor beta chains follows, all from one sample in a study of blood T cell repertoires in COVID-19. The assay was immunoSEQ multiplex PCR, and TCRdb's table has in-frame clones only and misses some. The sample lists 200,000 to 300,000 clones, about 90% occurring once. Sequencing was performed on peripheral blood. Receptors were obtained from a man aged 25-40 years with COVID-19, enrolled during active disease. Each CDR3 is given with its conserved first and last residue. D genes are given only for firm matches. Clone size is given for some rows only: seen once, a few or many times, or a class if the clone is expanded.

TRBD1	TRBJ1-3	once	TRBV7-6	TGTGCCAGCAGCCCCCGGGCCAGGGGGAGTGGAAACACCATATATTTT	CASSPRARGSGNTIYF
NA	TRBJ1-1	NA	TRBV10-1	TGCGCCAGCAGTGAACGGACAGTCGCTGAAGCTTTCTTT	CASSERTVAEAFF
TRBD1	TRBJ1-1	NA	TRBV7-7	TGTGCCAGCAGTTACCGGGACAGGGGAAAAACCGGAGCTTTCTTT	CASSYRDRGKTGAFF
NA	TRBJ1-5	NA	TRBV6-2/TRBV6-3	TGTGCCAGCAGCTTCCTAGACCATAGCAATCAGCCCCAGCATTTT	CASSFLDHSNQPQHF
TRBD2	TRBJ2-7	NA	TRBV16	TGTGCCAGCAGCCAATTTAAGAGAGCGGGGGGCTCATACGAGCAGTACTTC	CASSQFKRAGGSYEQYF
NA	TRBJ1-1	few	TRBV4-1	TGCGCCAGCAGCCAAATAAGGAGTCGCGTCACTGAAGCTTTCTTT	CASSQIRSRVTEAFF
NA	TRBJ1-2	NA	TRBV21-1	TGTGCCAGCAGCAACCGTCGATTGACAGCCCATGGCTACACCTTC	CASSNRRLTAHGYTF
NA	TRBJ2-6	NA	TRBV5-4	TGTGCCAGCAGCCTTTATATCTCTGGGGCCAACGTCCTGACTTTC	CASSLYISGANVLTF
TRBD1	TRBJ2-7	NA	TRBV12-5	TGTGCTAGTGGTTTAGACAGGGCCTACGAGCAGTACTTC	CASGLDRAYEQYF
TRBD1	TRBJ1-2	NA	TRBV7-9	TGTGCCAGCAGCACGGGGACAGGGAACTATGGCTACACCTTC	CASSTGTGNYGYTF
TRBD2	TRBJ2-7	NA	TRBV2	TGTGCCAGCAAAACCAGCGGGGGGGCCTACGAGCAGTACTTC	CASKTSGGAYEQYF
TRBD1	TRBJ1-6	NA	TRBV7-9	TGTGCCAGCAGCCCCCAACAGGGGTCACCCCTCCACTTT	CASSPQQGSPLHF
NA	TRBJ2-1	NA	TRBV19	TGTGCCAGTAGTGCCGGACGGACACTTTCCGGCAATGAGCAGTTCTTC	CASSAGRTLSGNEQFF
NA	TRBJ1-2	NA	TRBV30	TGTGCCTGGATGCGGGACGGCGGATCGTATGGCTACACCTTC	CAWMRDGGSYGYTF
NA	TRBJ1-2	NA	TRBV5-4	TGTGCCAGCAGCTTTGCAGGGATTAATGGCTACACCTTC	CASSFAGINGYTF
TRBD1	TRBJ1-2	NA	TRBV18	TGTGCCAGCTCACCCGTGGGACAGGGGGCAGGAGCTAACTATGGCTACACCTTC	CASSPVGQGAGANYGYTF
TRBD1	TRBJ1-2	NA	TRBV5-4	TGTGCCAGCAGCTTGGGACAGGGGGCTGGCTACACCTTC	CASSLGQGAGYTF
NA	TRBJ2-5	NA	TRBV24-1	TGTGCCACCAGTTCCCGGGGGCAAGAGACCCAGTACTTC	CATSSRGQETQYF
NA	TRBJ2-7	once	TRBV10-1	TGCGCCAGCTCCGGGACAAACTACGAGCAGTACTTC	CASSGTNYEQYF
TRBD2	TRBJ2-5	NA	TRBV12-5	TGTGCTAGTGGGAGGACAGGTGGGACTAGCTCGGTAGAGACCCAGTACTTC	CASGRTGGTSSVETQYF
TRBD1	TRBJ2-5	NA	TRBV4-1	TGCGCCAGCAGCCAAGGACAGGGGGCATGGGAGACCCAGTACTTC	CASSQGQGAWETQYF
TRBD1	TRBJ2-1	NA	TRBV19	TGTGCCACCAGGACAGGGAGCTATGAGCAGTTCTTC	CATRTGSYEQFF
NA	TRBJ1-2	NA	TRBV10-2	TGCGCCAGCAGTAACGTGGGACTGGGGGGCTACACCTTC	CASSNVGLGGYTF
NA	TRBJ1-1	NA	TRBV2	TGTGCCAGCCTCCAAGAGATGAACACTGAAGCTTTCTTT	CASLQEMNTEAFF
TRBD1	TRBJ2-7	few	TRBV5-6	TGTGCCAGCAGCTTACAGGGGATCTACGAGCAGTACTTC	CASSLQGIYEQYF
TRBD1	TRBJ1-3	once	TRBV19	TGTGCCAGTAGTGCCCAGGGGGCGCCCGGAAACACCATATATTTT	CASSAQGAPGNTIYF